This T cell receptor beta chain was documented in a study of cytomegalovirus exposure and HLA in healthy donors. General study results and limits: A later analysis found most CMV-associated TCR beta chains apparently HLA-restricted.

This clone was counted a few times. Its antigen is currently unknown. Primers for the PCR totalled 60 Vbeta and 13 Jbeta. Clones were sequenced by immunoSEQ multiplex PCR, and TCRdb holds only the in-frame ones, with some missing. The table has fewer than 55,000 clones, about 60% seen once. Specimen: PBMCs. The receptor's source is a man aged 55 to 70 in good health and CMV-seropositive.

DNA of the CDR3: TGTGCCACCCAGTCCGGCGGCGGGGGCAATCAGCCCCAGCATTTT. Translated, it gives CATQSGGGGNQPQHF. The gene calls are TRBV2 and TRBJ1-5; D is undetermined. The V end was cut by 10 bases, the J end by 2 bases, with 18 bases between. Germline CDR1 is SNHLY and CDR2 is FYNNEI. This CDR3 is built from 15 residues.